This T cell receptor (beta chain) was obtained from a study of shared clonotypes between healthy human individuals. Germline CDR1 reads MNHNY; CDR2 reads SVGAGI (reference sequence). The CDR3 sequence is 14 residues long. The V and J ends lost 4 bases and 6 bases respectively, with 12 bases between them. This table comes from immunoSEQ multiplex PCR, and its TCRdb copy is limited to in-frame clones, with some not included. Here the sample spans some 2,000,000 clones, 85% to 95% being singletons. About this clone: The antigen is undetermined.

Notes on the study in general: It was the few donors that limited the genetic and exposure-history diversity represented. Naive CD4 clonotypes overlapped across a handful of donors at roughly 5.1%. Investigators expected sequencing depth to affect clonotype sharing among donors. Sample collection involved blood only; tissue repertoires are likely different.

Positive CCR7 selection of CD45RO-negative cells yielded the naive CD8 cells, and terminally differentiated effector memory CD45RA+ cells were excluded. J is TRBJ2-2 and V is TRBV6-6, with D possibly matching TRBD2 (6 bases). Sequences were obtained from naive CD8+ T cells sorted from blood. The sequence was obtained from a man in his late teens or twenties in good health. Here the CDR3 reads CASSSAAGSGELFF. CDR3 in DNA: TGTGCCAGCAGTTCGGCTGCGGGATCCGGGGAGCTGTTTTTT.